These T cell receptor beta chains were read from a single sample in a study of vaccination effects on CD4 cells after COVID-19. No antigens are known for them. Sequenced by immunoSEQ multiplex PCR; TCRdb stores in-frame clones only, minus some. Among more than 15,000 clones listed, under 85% were seen once. This sample comprised CD4+ T cells from PBMCs cultured with SARS-CoV-2 spike peptides, obtained after COVID-19 vaccination. The receptors stem from a human donor who had a prior SARS-CoV-2 infection. CDR3s include the opening cysteine and the closing phenylalanine or tryptophan.

V gene	J gene	CDR3 protein
TRBV9	TRBJ2-6	CASSVLGQPSSGANVLTF
TRBV5-6	TRBJ2-1	CASSFRASGRWQFF
TRBV28	TRBJ1-2	CASSFGRDLGYTF
TRBV19	TRBJ2-5	CASSIGSGETQYF
TRBV2	TRBJ1-1	CASAAGDYSTEAFF
TRBV7-9	TRBJ1-4	CASSLGGAVGEKLFF
TRBV4-2	TRBJ1-2	CASSQEIRKLSGYTF
TRBV18	TRBJ1-1	CASSPRSQGSGEAFF
TRBV4-1	TRBJ2-5	CASSARLAPSQETQYF
TRBV7-6	TRBJ1-1	CASSSGAGQTEAFF
TRBV7-6	TRBJ2-7	CASSLGLGEQYF
TRBV5-4	TRBJ2-3	CASRQSSGSGVDTQYF